The sequence of this TCR beta chain was determined in a study of post-analysis software for immune sequencing data. About the research overall: Relapsing-remitting, secondary progressive and progressive-relapsing multiple sclerosis were all included among the disease courses.

Regarding the study as a whole: Those with multiple sclerosis, the patient group, showed significantly lower normalized Chao1 diversity than controls. F measure clustering grouped samples strongly by preparation batch.

This clonotype showed up many times. Its antigen is still unknown. Unique molecular identifiers had been added to the TCR beta cDNA libraries. A single record per CDR3 protein comes from TCRdb applying MiXCR to the PCR reads. The sample includes about 190,000 distinct CDR3 sequences, 29% of them seen just once. The sequence came from a girl aged 2 to 17 with multiple sclerosis. Sequencing input: blood.

This chain's CDR3 is CASSPDRGGSPLHF. The CDR3 DNA sequence: TGCGCCAGCAGCCCGGACAGGGGCGGTTCACCCCTCCACTTT. The chain recombines TRBV4-1 with TRBJ1-6, with 9 nucleotides matching TRBD1. With 4 bases clipped from V and 9 bases from J, the junction kept 4 bases outside the gene matches. The length of the CDR3 is 14 residues. Germline CDR1 and CDR2: MGHRA and YSYEKL.